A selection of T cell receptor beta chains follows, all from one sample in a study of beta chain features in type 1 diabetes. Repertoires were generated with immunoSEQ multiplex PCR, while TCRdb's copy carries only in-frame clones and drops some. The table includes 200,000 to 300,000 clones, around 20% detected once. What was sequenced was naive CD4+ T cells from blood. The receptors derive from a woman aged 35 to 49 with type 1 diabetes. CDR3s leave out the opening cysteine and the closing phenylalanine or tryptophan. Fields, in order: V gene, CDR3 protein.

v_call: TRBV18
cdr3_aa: ASSPDWSDRGNGYT

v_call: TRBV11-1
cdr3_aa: ASSLRGEAEQF

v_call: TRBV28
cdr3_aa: ASSQMALGRGAF

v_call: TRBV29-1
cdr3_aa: SVGQGHNSPLH

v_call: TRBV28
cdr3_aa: ASSLNPGEITEAF

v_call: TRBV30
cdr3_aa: AWAPLPGLAGGRAYEQY

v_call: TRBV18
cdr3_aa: ASSPLGQGYEQY

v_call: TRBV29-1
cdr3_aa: SVAGTGNTIY

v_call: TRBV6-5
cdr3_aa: ASSYFREDSPLH

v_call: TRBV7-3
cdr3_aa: ASSLGAGVRNEQF

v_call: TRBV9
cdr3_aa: ASSGTGGPYAYNSPLH

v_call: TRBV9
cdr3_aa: ASSVAADTQY

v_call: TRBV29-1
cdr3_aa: SVEGRLNTEAF

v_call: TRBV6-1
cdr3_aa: ASEPWPRTEAF

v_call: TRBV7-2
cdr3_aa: ASSRDRQETQY

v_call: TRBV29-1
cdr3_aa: SVGGGTSYNEQF

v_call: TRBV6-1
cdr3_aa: ASSEPRGEETQY

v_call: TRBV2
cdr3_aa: ASRGTSGSFNEQF

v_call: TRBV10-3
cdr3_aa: AISTGPTEAF

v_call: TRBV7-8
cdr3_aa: ASSLAVLAEDYEQY

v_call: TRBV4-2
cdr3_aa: ASSQEGQGNNQPQH

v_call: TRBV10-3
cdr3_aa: AAGTVGETQY

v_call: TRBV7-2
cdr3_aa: ASSLGGNSPLH

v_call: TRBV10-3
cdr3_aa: AISESGTGTGYT

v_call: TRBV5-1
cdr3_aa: ASSLAGGTGGFETYNEQF

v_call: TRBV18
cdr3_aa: ASSPLKGTNYGYT

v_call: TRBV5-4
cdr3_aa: ASSTGGPREATKY

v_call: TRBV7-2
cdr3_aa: ASSSTSGYEQY